The sequence of this TCR beta chain was determined in a study of T cell clusters in autoimmune cytopenias. The CDR3 sequence is 13 residues long. Germline V gene data show CDR1 as SGDLS and CDR2 as YYNGEE. TRB rearrangements were amplified by touch-down multiplex PCR with mixed TRB-A/B primers. No DNA is given; TCRdb re-called the multiplex PCR reads and lists each CDR3 protein once. The table lists over a thousand distinct CDR3 sequences. Measured by frequency, this clonotype is medium-sized. TRB amplification used around 270 ng of peripheral blood genomic DNA. This sample was shared with a second study, whose subject was T cell repertoires in aging, cancer and after chemotherapy.

Sequencing was done on a sample of peripheral blood. The TCR comes from a human donor in good health. The chain couples TRBV9 to TRBJ2-5; there is no DNA to check the TCRdb D call of TRBD2. CDR3: CASSRGWDRDQYF.